This entry lists 30 T cell receptor beta chains sequenced from one sample in a study of blood T cell repertoires in COVID-19. Sequencing used immunoSEQ multiplex PCR; TCRdb keeps in-frame clones, though not all of them. In the table there are fewer than 250,000 clones, 75% to 85% of which are singletons. The sequenced sample consisted of peripheral blood. All receptors come from a human donor in a cohort sampled during active COVID-19.

This chain links TRBV28 with TRBJ1-6, with a possible D match to TRBD1 (6 bases). In germline, CDR1 is MDHEN, CDR2 SYDVKM. V lost 3 bases and J 10 bases, leaving 13 bases between the germline ends. This CDR3 comprises 14 residues. The chain's CDR3 is CASSFVQGNSPLHF. The CDR3 coding sequence is TGTGCCAGCAGTTTTGTACAGGGTAACTCACCCCTCCACTTT.

V is TRBV7-8 and J is TRBJ2-3; 12 nucleotides align to TRBD2. This CDR3 region has 19 residues. The V segment lost 3 bases and the J segment 0 bases; nucleotides outside the gene matches: 10. Germline CDR1 is SGHVS and CDR2 is FQNEAQ. As DNA, the CDR3 is TGTGCCAGCAGCTTGTCTAGCGGGGGGGCCTACGCTAGCACAGATACGCAGTATTTT. It is translated as CASSLSSGGAYASTDTQYF.

This chain links TRBV10-1 with TRBJ1-2; D uncertain. The V end was cut by 3 bases, the J end by 1 base, with 6 bases between. Germline V gene sequence: CDR1 WNHNN, CDR2 SYGVQD (reference sequence). The length of the CDR3 is 13 residues. This CDR3 is CASSDSLNYGYTF. CDR3 coding DNA: TGCGCCAGCAGTGACAGTCTTAACTATGGCTACACCTTC.

J is TRBJ2-7 and V is TRBV18, with 7 nucleotides matching TRBD1. The CDR3 totals 13 residues. Germline lookup yields CDR1 KGHSH and CDR2 LQKENI. V was pared by 4 bases and J by 2 bases, with 2 bases of the junction left unmatched. The CDR3 here is CASSRQGPYEQYF. CDR3 DNA: TGTGCCAGCTCACGACAGGGCCCCTACGAGCAGTACTTC.

The chain combines TRBV9 with TRBJ1-2; possible D gene TRBD1, 5 bases. The CDR3 totals 14 residues. Per germline, CDR1 SGDLS and CDR2 YYNGEE. The ends were cut back, 7 bases at V and 2 bases at J, with 15 bases in the middle. CDR3 sequence (DNA): TGTGCCAGCGGAGTCGGGGGAGGCAACTATGGCTACACCTTC. Its protein is CASGVGGGNYGYTF.

The chain joins TRBV19 to TRBJ2-1; TRBD2 matches 9 bases. The CDR3 loop spans 16 amino acids. CDR1 is LNHDA, CDR2 SQIVND, per germline (reference sequence). After removal of 9 bases from V and 0 bases from J, the junction contained 9 bases not matched to a gene. The CDR3 DNA sequence: TGTGCCAGCACCTATAGCGGGGGAAGCTCCTACAATGAGCAGTTCTTC. This encodes CASTYSGGSSYNEQFF.

The CDR3 region is CASSEATGASYEQYF. The CDR3 nucleotides are TGTGCCAGCAGTGAAGCGACAGGCGCATCCTACGAGCAGTACTTC. The rearrangement joins TRBV6-1 to TRBJ2-7; weak D call: TRBD1 (6 bases). Trimming removed 0 bases from V and 1 base from J, with 10 bases in between. Germline V gene data show CDR1 as MNHNS and CDR2 as SASEGT. The CDR3 loop spans 15 amino acids.

The rearrangement uses TRBV5-4 and TRBJ2-5, with 11 nucleotides matching TRBD1. CDR1 is SGHNT and CDR2 is YYREEE in the germline V gene (reference sequence). This CDR3 is built from 15 residues. V was pared by 2 bases and J by 5 bases, with 5 bases of the junction left unmatched. This CDR3 is CASSLGTGGSETQYF. The DNA of the CDR3 is TGTGCCAGCAGCTTAGGGACAGGGGGTTCGGAGACCCAGTACTTC.

This clone appeared a single time. The rearrangement joins TRBV6-6 to TRBJ2-1; 11 bases are shared with TRBD2. V lost 6 bases to trimming and J lost 5 bases; unmatched junction nucleotides: 0. CDR1 and CDR2 (germline): MNHNY, SVGAGI (reference sequence). This CDR3 region has 13 residues. CDR3 amino acids: CASRGLADNEQFF. The CDR3 DNA reads TGTGCCAGCAGGGGACTAGCGGACAATGAGCAGTTCTTC.

The genes are TRBV10-3 and TRBJ2-5, with 7 bases aligning to TRBD2. The length of the CDR3 is 13 residues. V lost 7 bases to trimming and J lost 9 bases; unmatched junction nucleotides: 11. Per germline, CDR1 ENHRY and CDR2 SYGVKD. The DNA for the CDR3 is TGTGCCATCACAAGCGGGGCCGAGCGGGCCCAGTACTTC. This gives the protein CAITSGAERAQYF.

The V call is TRBV12-5, the J call TRBJ1-1; D call uncertain. V lost 4 bases to trimming and J lost 6 bases, with 12 bases between them. The CDR3 runs 13 residues. Germline V gives CDR1 LGHNT, CDR2 FRNRAP. CDR3 coding DNA: TGTGCTAGTGGTTCGGGGATGAGGGCTGAAGCTTTCTTT. This translates into CASGSGMRAEAFF. The whole variable domain, filled in from reference TRBV12-5 and TRBJ1-1, reads DARVTQTPRHKVTEMGQEVTMRCQPILGHNTVFWYRQTMMQGLELLAYFRNRAPLDDSGMPKDRFSAEMPDATLATLKIQPSEPRDSAVYFCASGSGMRAEAFFGQGTRLTVV.

This clone was found a few times. V and J are TRBV6-5 and TRBJ2-7, with 8 bases matching TRBD2. The length of the CDR3 is 14 residues. The junction had 9 bases not matched to a gene; V was cut back by 6 bases and J by 5 bases. Germline CDR1 and CDR2: MNHEY and SVGAGI. The chain's CDR3 is CASRGLGWLDEQYF. The DNA of the CDR3 is TGTGCCAGCAGGGGACTAGGGTGGCTCGACGAGCAGTACTTC.

This clone appeared once. This chain joins TRBV12-5 and TRBJ1-5, with no clear D. The V end lost 7 bases, the J end lost 0 bases, and 10 bases lay between the germline ends. This CDR3 spans 14 amino acids. Germline V CDR1 and CDR2: LGHNT, FRNRAP. The CDR3 reads CASAFSDSNQPQHF. The CDR3 region has the DNA TGTGCTAGTGCCTTTAGTGATAGCAATCAGCCCCAGCATTTT.

The rearrangement links TRBV29-1 to TRBJ1-4, with D tentatively TRBD1 (6 bases). Trimming shortened V by 4 bases and J by 3 bases, and 6 bases separated the two germline ends. The length of the CDR3 is 12 residues. Germline values: CDR1 SQVTM, CDR2 ANQGSEA. In DNA form, the CDR3 reads TGCAGCGTTGGGACAGCTAATGAAAAACTGTTTTTT. As protein: CSVGTANEKLFF.

V and J are TRBV2 and TRBJ1-2; D is unclear. V was cut by 5 bases and J by 7 bases, with 17 bases left in between. Germline V gene data show CDR1 as SNHLY and CDR2 as FYNNEI. The CDR3 is 14 residues long. The DNA of the CDR3 is TGTGCCAGCAGTTCGCGATCCCCCGATGGTGGCTACACCTTC. Its translation: CASSSRSPDGGYTF.

The J gene is TRBJ1-1, the V gene TRBV15; 9 bases align to TRBD1. The V and J ends lost 4 bases and 5 bases, in that order; junction bases with no gene match: 8. CDR3 length: 15 residues. Germline V CDR1 and CDR2: LNHNV, YYDKDF (reference sequence). CDR3 sequence: CATSTTGGRGTEAFF. CDR3 in DNA: TGTGCCACCAGCACGACAGGGGGGCGAGGAACTGAAGCTTTCTTT.

The chain joins TRBV25-1 to TRBJ2-7; D possibly corresponds to TRBD2 (6 bases). Germline CDR1 and CDR2: MGHDK and SYGVNS. CDR3 length: 15 amino acids. V was cut by 2 bases and J by 0 bases, with 11 bases left in between. As DNA, the CDR3 is TGTGCCAGCAGTGAAAGCGGGCTCAGCTCCTACGAGCAGTACTTC. Its translation is CASSESGLSSYEQYF.

J is TRBJ2-7 and V is TRBV6-5; possibly TRBD2 for D (7 bases). Germline V gives CDR1 MNHEY, CDR2 SVGAGI. The V gene lost 2 bases and the J gene lost 6 bases, with 11 bases spanning the gap. The CDR3 has 13 residues. CDR3 coding DNA: TGTGCCAGCAGTTACCGGGGGGCCGGCGAGCAGTACTTC. Amino acids: CASSYRGAGEQYF.

The genes are TRBV7-9 and TRBJ2-1; a weak D match, TRBD2 (5 bases). The CDR3 contains 15 residues. CDR1 is SEHNR and CDR2 is FQNEAQ in the germline V gene (reference sequence). V lost 4 bases, J lost 5 bases, and 15 bases lay in between. The CDR3 DNA is TGTGCCAGCAGCTCCGAAGGGAGCGCGAACAATGAGCAGTTCTTC. Its translation is CASSSEGSANNEQFF.

This chain links TRBV7-9 with TRBJ2-1; TRBD2 agrees at 12 bases. Per the germline V gene, CDR1 is SEHNR and CDR2 is FQNEAQ (reference sequence). This CDR3 comprises 17 residues. V dropped 5 bases and J dropped 4; count of bases not matched to a gene: 9. The CDR3 DNA sequence: TGTGCCAGCAGCCCACGCGGGACTAGCGGGCCGTACAATGAGCAGTTCTTC. Encoded protein: CASSPRGTSGPYNEQFF.

The chain has TRBV11-1 and TRBJ2-1, with a possible D match to TRBD2 (6 bases). V was cut by 2 bases and J by 10 bases, with 18 bases left in between. The germline gives CDR1 SGHAT, CDR2 FQDESV (reference sequence). The length of the CDR3 is 15 residues. The CDR3 DNA reads as TGTGCCAGCAGCTTAACGGGGGAGCGCACCTTGGAGCAGTTCTTC. As protein: CASSLTGERTLEQFF.

The chain has TRBV5-1 and TRBJ1-2; D not resolved. Trimming stripped 0 bases from V and 8 bases from J, with 11 bases between. Germline assignment: CDR1 SGHRS and CDR2 YFSETQ. The CDR3 has 13 residues. CDR3: CASSLEGTGGYTF. CDR3 nucleotide sequence: TGCGCCAGCAGCTTGGAAGGTACGGGAGGCTACACCTTC.

The chain has TRBV27 and TRBJ1-6, with TRBD1 matching 9 bases. The V and J ends lost 6 bases and 8 bases, in that order; junction bases with no gene match: 5. The CDR3 has 14 residues. Germline V gene data show CDR1 as MNHEY and CDR2 as SMNVEV (reference sequence). CDR3 DNA: TGTGCCAGCAGACAGGGGGCGCGGGATTCACCCCTCCACTTT. Its protein product is CASRQGARDSPLHF.

The chain links TRBV18 to TRBJ1-6; TRBD1 matches 7 bases. The CDR3 loop spans 17 amino acids. Germline V CDR1 and CDR2: KGHSH, LQKENI. After removal of 1 base from V and 7 bases from J, the junction contained 10 bases not matched to a gene. The CDR3: CASSPQSFRGTNSPLHF. Written as DNA, the CDR3 is TGTGCCAGCTCACCACAATCTTTCAGGGGGACGAATTCACCCCTCCACTTT.

The V and J genes are TRBV27 and TRBJ2-3; possible D gene TRBD1, 6 bases. The CDR3 totals 19 residues. Germline lookup yields CDR1 MNHEY and CDR2 SMNVEV (reference sequence). Trimming took 8 bases from V and 4 from J, leaving 31 bases between them. The CDR3 DNA follows: TGTGCCAGCCGAGGGACACCATCTCCGCCGGCTCCAGGTCCAGATACGCAGTATTTT. Protein product: CASRGTPSPPAPGPDTQYF.

The chain joins TRBV30 to TRBJ1-1, with D hard to call. The V end lost 0 bases, the J end lost 0 bases, and 11 bases lay between the germline ends. CDR1 is GTSNPN and CDR2 is SVGIG in the germline V gene (reference sequence). CDR3 length equals 15 residues. CDR3 in amino acids: CAWSVGRGVNTEAFF. CDR3 in DNA: TGTGCCTGGAGTGTTGGACGGGGAGTGAACACTGAAGCTTTCTTT.

The chain has TRBV6-1 and TRBJ1-3; D gene uncertain. CDR1 and CDR2 from the germline V gene are MNHNS and SASEGT. CDR3 length: 12 amino acids. V dropped 2 bases and J dropped 8 bases, with 7 bases sitting between them. CDR3 nucleotides: TGTGCCAGCAGTGAAATAGAGGACACCATATATTTT. Its protein is CASSEIEDTIYF.

Comment on this clone: A single base separates this from a much larger clone, so it may be a read error. The chain joins TRBV11-2 to TRBJ2-7; D is perhaps TRBD1 (6 bases). V dropped 3 bases and J dropped 2 bases, with 8 bases sitting between them. The germline CDR1 and CDR2 sequences are SGHAT and FQNNGV. CDR3 length: 13 amino acids. The CDR3 reads CASSFQGTYEQYF. The CDR3 DNA is TGTGCCAGCAGCTTTCAGGGGACCTACGAGCAGTACTTC.

The V gene is TRBV13, the J gene TRBJ2-1, with TRBD2 matching 7 bases. The length of the CDR3 is 18 residues. Unmatched junction bases numbered 15, after V lost 0 bases and J lost 7 bases. Germline V gene lookup returns CDR1 PRHDT and CDR2 FYEKMQ (reference sequence). Here the CDR3 reads CASSLGIPWTRNLNEQFF. The DNA of the CDR3 is TGTGCCAGCAGCTTAGGGATACCGTGGACTAGAAACTTAAATGAGCAGTTCTTC.

This sequence joins TRBV5-1 and TRBJ1-5; D is uncertain. This CDR3 has 15 residues. Trimming shortened V by 0 bases and J by 4 bases, and 11 bases separated the two germline ends. CDR1 is SGHRS, CDR2 YFSETQ, per germline. CDR3 in amino acids: CASSLDGDRNQPQHF. The CDR3 DNA follows: TGCGCCAGCAGCTTGGACGGGGATAGAAATCAGCCCCAGCATTTT.